This T cell receptor beta chain was sequenced for a study of human T cells and chemical hapten exposure. Study conclusions and caveats: No alteration of TCRs above 1 in 1000 frequency was seen with DPC sensitization.

Germline CDR1 and CDR2: MGHRA and YSYEKL. Trimming cost V 1 base and J 5 bases; bases outside gene matches: 13. CDR3 size: 17 residues. Each CDR3 protein is one row after TCRdb ran MiXCR on the RACE reads. The sample shows some 360,000 distinct CDR3 sequences, roughly 4.6% of them seen only once. This clonotype appeared many times. The antigen is undetermined. Time point meaning: pre-sensitization, week 0. The treatment: therapeutic diphenylcyclopropenone sensitization with weekly scalp DPC. The receptor was derived from a woman aged 45-65 years with alopecia areata. Some clones in this sample may be carry-over from other donors' samples. The V call is TRBV4-1, the J call TRBJ2-7; 8 positions agree with TRBD2. The starting material was whole blood, obtained in connection with sensitization to the hapten diphenylcyclopropenone (DPC). CDR3 loop: CASSQVWPGGPSDEQYF. As DNA, the CDR3 is TGCGCCAGCAGCCAAGTTTGGCCGGGGGGGCCCTCGGACGAGCAGTACTTC.